Described below is a single T cell receptor beta chain sequence and its context. No antigen is known for it. This entry is derived from a study of beta chain features in type 1 diabetes. Whole-study findings and limits: Here, the possible influence of HLA type (on TCRB rearrangement) remained unresolved. Possible PCR preference for shorter templates applied equally to patients and controls. Type 1 diabetes patients showed a moderate but significant shortening of TCRB CDR3s in all four CD4+ subsets.

Expressed TCRB transcripts were sequenced after all isolated RNA was converted to cDNA. Approximately 3.6 million reads per sample were averaged for naive, central memory and regulatory samples. Data came from immunoSEQ multiplex PCR; TCRdb stores just in-frame clones and leaves some out. In the table there are 860,000 or so clones, around a sixth of which are singletons. The CDR3 consists of 13 residues. Trimming cost V 8 bases and J 2 bases; bases outside gene matches: 5. From germline, CDR1 is SGHTA and CDR2 FQGNSA. Material: naive CD4+ T cells from blood. This clonotype originated in a woman aged 18-29 years in good health. V and J are TRBV7-2 and TRBJ2-5; 7 nucleotides agree with TRBD2. DNA for the CDR3: TGTGCCAGCCGTACGGGAGGACAAGAGACCCAGTACTTC. Translated: CASRTGGQETQYF. Supplemented by reference TRBV7-2 and TRBJ2-5, the full variable domain reads GAGVSQSPSNKVTEKGKDVELRCDPISGHTALYWYRQSLGQGLEFLIYFQGNSAPDKSGLPSDRFSAERTGGSVSTLTIQRTQQEDSAVYLCASRTGGQETQYFGPGTRLLVL.